The present entry profiles one TCR beta chain with its context. Its specificity is not known. Donors contributed one heparinised blood draw apiece, averaging approximately 120 mL. Sorting produced populations that all topped 98% purity. Expressed TCRB transcripts got sequenced, as all isolated RNA was reverse transcribed. The method was immunoSEQ multiplex PCR; TCRdb's version includes in-frame clones alone and lacks a portion of them. The table lists around 500,000 clones, about 10% of them singletons. The CDR3 is made up of 12 amino acids. V shed 4 bases and J shed 7 bases, with 11 bases lying between them. In germline, CDR1 is SGHRS, CDR2 YFSETQ. These data are taken from a study of beta chain features in type 1 diabetes. Findings and caveats of the study: In every one of the four CD4+ subsets, TCRB CDR3s were moderately but significantly shorter in Type 1 diabetes patients.

The receptor's source is a woman in her late teens or twenties in good health. This chain uses TRBV5-1 with TRBJ2-5; D gene uncertain. Sequenced: naive CD4+ T cells from blood. CDR3 in amino acids: CASSDSFGTQYF. The CDR3 region has the DNA TGCGCCAGCAGCGACTCCTTCGGGACCCAGTACTTC.